What follows are 28 T cell receptor beta chains derived from one specimen sequenced in a study of blood T cell repertoires in COVID-19. Generated by immunoSEQ multiplex PCR, the TCRdb table keeps only in-frame clones and is missing some. The table has roughly 220,000 clones, 80% to 85% seen once; the top ten hold about 3%. Material: peripheral blood. The origin of the receptors is a young woman who had recovered from COVID-19.

The genes are TRBV28 and TRBJ1-1, with D tentatively TRBD1 (6 bases). V was cut by 6 bases and J by 2 bases, with 13 bases left in between. Germline V gives CDR1 MDHEN, CDR2 SYDVKM. The CDR3 is made up of 14 amino acids. Here the CDR3 DNA reads TGTGCCAGCAGCCGAGCAGGGGATAACACTGAAGCTTTCTTT. This sequence encodes CASSRAGDNTEAFF. The variable domain in full, completed from reference TRBV28 and TRBJ1-1, reads DVKVTQSSRYLVKRTGEKVFLECVQDMDHENMFWYRQDPGLGLRLIYFSYDVKMKEKGDIPEGYSVSREKKERFSLILESASTNQTSMYLCASSRAGDNTEAFFGQGTRLTVV.

The V call is TRBV5-1, the J call TRBJ2-3; 13 bases agree with TRBD2. This CDR3 is built from 17 residues. Germline CDR1 SGHRS, CDR2 YFSETQ. The J segment lost 5 bases and the V segment lost 4 bases, leaving 10 bases of the junction unmatched. The CDR3 DNA reads TGCGCCAGCAGCACCGCTCGACTAGCGGGGGGCCGAGATACGCAGTATTTT. Its protein is CASSTARLAGGRDTQYF. Filled out from reference TRBV5-1 and TRBJ2-3, the complete variable domain reads KAGVTQTPRYLIKTRGQQVTLSCSPISGHRSVSWYQQTPGQGLQFLFEYFSETQRNKGNFPGRFSGRQFSNSRSEMNVSTLELGDSALYLCASSTARLAGGRDTQYFGPGTRLTVL.

J is TRBJ2-3 and V is TRBV9; 7 bases agree with TRBD2. This CDR3 region has 16 residues. Germline trimming cut 4 bases from V and 4 bases from J; bases unmatched to any gene: 12. Germline V gene data show CDR1 as SGDLS and CDR2 as YYNGEE. The CDR3 DNA sequence: TGTGCCAGCAGCCGATGGGAGCGGGAAGGTGCAGATACGCAGTATTTT. Protein product: CASSRWEREGADTQYF. The full variable domain, with the rest looked up from reference TRBV9 and TRBJ2-3, is DSGVTQTPKHLITATGQRVTLRCSPRSGDLSVYWYQQSLDQGLQFLIQYYNGEERAKGNILERFSAQQFPDLHSELNLSSLELGDSALYFCASSRWEREGADTQYFGPGTRLTVL.

This chain connects TRBV19 to TRBJ2-2; 8 bases are shared with TRBD2. The CDR3 spans 15 residues. Trimming at V came to 6 bases and at J to 5 bases, leaving 8 bases not matched to a gene. CDR1 is LNHDA, CDR2 SQIVND, per germline (reference sequence). The CDR3, as DNA: TGTGCCAGTAGCTTAGCGGGGCATGGGACCGGGGAGCTGTTTTTT. This translates into CASSLAGHGTGELFF. Based on the CDR3 plus reference TRBV19 and TRBJ2-2, the full variable domain is DGGITQSPKYLFRKEGQNVTLSCEQNLNHDAMYWYRQDPGQGLRLIYYSQIVNDFQKGDIAEGYSVSREKKESFPLTVTSAQKNPTAFYLCASSLAGHGTGELFFGEGSRLTVL.

The chain carries TRBV30 and TRBJ1-1; tentatively, D is TRBD1 (5 bases). Germline-derived CDR1 and CDR2 are GTSNPN and SVGIG (reference sequence). There are 12 residues in the CDR3. Trimming took off 6 bases at V and 1 base at J, with 9 bases between the two ends. The chain's CDR3 is CACDQGNTEAFF. The CDR3 DNA reads TGTGCCTGTGATCAGGGGAACACTGAAGCTTTCTTT. The complete variable domain, with remaining parts taken from reference TRBV30 and TRBJ1-1, reads SQTIHQWPATLVQPVGSPLSLECTVEGTSNPNLYWYRQAAGRGLQLLFYSVGIGQISSEVPQNLSASRPQDRQFILSSKKLLLSDSGFYLCACDQGNTEAFFGQGTRLTVV.

The V call is TRBV19, the J call TRBJ2-2, with D possibly being TRBD1 (6 bases). V was trimmed by 4 bases and J by 0 bases, leaving 9 bases between them. The CDR3 sequence is 15 residues long. CDR1 and CDR2 from the germline V gene are LNHDA and SQIVND (reference sequence). CDR3 protein: CASSKRTANTGELFF. The CDR3 nucleotides are TGTGCCAGTAGTAAGAGGACAGCGAACACCGGGGAGCTGTTTTTT.

In DNA, the CDR3 is TGTGCCAGCAGCTTAACAGGGTTAACTAATGAAAAACTGTTTTTT. Encoded protein: CASSLTGLTNEKLFF. The rearrangement links TRBV28 to TRBJ1-4; possibly TRBD1 for D (6 bases). V lost 6 bases and J 1 base, leaving 12 bases between the germline ends. There are 15 residues in the CDR3. Per germline, CDR1 MDHEN and CDR2 SYDVKM.

This clone was recorded a few times. This same CDR3 is encoded by further DNA sequences in the sample. V is TRBV18 and J is TRBJ2-7; 11 bases fit TRBD1. Per germline, CDR1 KGHSH and CDR2 LQKENI. CDR3 length: 15 amino acids. After removal of 3 bases from V and 0 bases from J, the junction contained 1 base not matched to a gene. The CDR3 nucleotides read TGTGCCAGCTCACCCGGGACAGGGGGCTCCTACGAGCAGTACTTC. Amino acid sequence: CASSPGTGGSYEQYF. The entire variable domain, with the rest obtained from reference TRBV18 and TRBJ2-7, is as follows: NAGVMQNPRHLVRRRGQEARLRCSPMKGHSHVYWYRQLPEEGLKFMVYLQKENIIDESGMPKERFSAEFPKEGPSILRIQQVVRGDSAAYFCASSPGTGGSYEQYFGPGTRLTVT.

This clone has only one observation. Different DNA sequences within this sample yield the same CDR3. The chain carries TRBV5-1 and TRBJ2-3; a possible D gene is TRBD2 (6 bases). The CDR3 length is 16 residues. The germline CDR1 and CDR2 sequences are SGHRS and YFSETQ. Trimming left V 5 bases short and J 0 bases short, with 16 bases between. In DNA form, the CDR3 reads TGCGCCAGCAGTCCCGGATTAGCGGAGAGCACAGATACGCAGTATTTT. This translates into CASSPGLAESTDTQYF.

The V and J genes are TRBV29-1 and TRBJ1-2; 12 nucleotides align to TRBD1. V gave up 7 bases and J gave up 1 base; unmatched junction bases: 4. Germline V gene data show CDR1 as SQVTM and CDR2 as ANQGSEA. The CDR3 has 14 amino acids. The CDR3 DNA is TGCAGCGGGGGACAGGGGGCTAATAACTATGGCTACACCTTC. Translating gives CSGGQGANNYGYTF.

As regards this clone: With a much larger clone just one base away, this may be a read error. Different DNA sequences within this sample yield the same CDR3. The chain uses TRBV6-5 and TRBJ1-2, with 7 bases matching TRBD1. CDR3 length equals 13 residues. In germline, CDR1 is MNHEY, CDR2 SVGAGI. Trimming removed 5 bases from V and 11 bases from J; junction bases left unmatched: 11. Here the CDR3 DNA reads TGTGCCAGCAGTCGCCGACAGGGAGGAGGTTACACCTTC. Its protein product is CASSRRQGGGYTF.

Written as DNA, the CDR3 is TGTGCCAGCAGCTTGGAAGCGCAGGGAAACAATGAGCAGTTCTTC. Translation gives CASSLEAQGNNEQFF. The J gene is TRBJ2-1, the V gene TRBV5-4; TRBD1 is a possible D gene (5 bases). This CDR3 region has 15 residues. Germline lookup yields CDR1 SGHNT and CDR2 YYREEE (reference sequence). Deletions cut 0 bases from V and 5 bases from J, with 12 bases between.

DNA of the CDR3: TGTGCCAGCAGCTCGGGACAGGGGGCGAACACTGAAGCTTTCTTT. It translates to CASSSGQGANTEAFF. V is TRBV6-6 and J is TRBJ1-1; 12 bases line up with TRBD1. CDR1 is MNHNY, CDR2 SVGAGI, per germline (reference sequence). The CDR3 loop spans 15 amino acids. V trimming: 6 bases; J trimming: 1 base; junction bases outside the gene matches: 3.

V is TRBV28 and J is TRBJ2-5, with D uncertain. V gave up 10 bases and J gave up 0 bases, with 12 bases separating them. The CDR3 is made up of 13 amino acids. CDR1 MDHEN and CDR2 SYDVKM come from the germline V gene. The CDR3 nucleotides are TGTGCCAACTCGGAGCGAAACCAAGAGACCCAGTACTTC. Its protein is CANSERNQETQYF.

On this clone: The sample carries other DNA sequences with the same CDR3. The chain is built from TRBV5-1 and TRBJ2-2; 8 positions match TRBD2. Losses at the gene ends were 2 bases for V and 5 bases for J; bases not matched to a gene: 2. CDR1 and CDR2 from the germline V gene are SGHRS and YFSETQ. The CDR3 covers 14 residues. The CDR3 bases are TGCGCCAGCAGCTTAGCGGGAGATACCGGGGAGCTGTTTTTT. This sequence encodes CASSLAGDTGELFF.

The gene calls are TRBV6-5 and TRBJ1-5, with D possibly TRBD1 on 6 matching bases. V lost 7 bases and J 6 bases, leaving 16 bases between the germline ends. The CDR3 sequence is 14 residues long. Germline V gives CDR1 MNHEY, CDR2 SVGAGI. The CDR3 loop is CASTEGGRGQPQHF. CDR3 nucleotide sequence: TGTGCCAGCACCGAGGGGGGGCGCGGTCAGCCCCAGCATTTT.

V usage is TRBV24-1 and J usage is TRBJ2-1, with 9 bases matching TRBD1. The CDR3 consists of 15 residues. The germline V gene has CDR1 KGHDR and CDR2 SFDVKD. J lost 4 bases, V lost 3 bases, and 3 bases had no gene match. CDR3 amino acids: CATSDAGTGYNEQFF. The DNA of the CDR3 is TGTGCCACCAGTGATGCCGGGACAGGGTACAATGAGCAGTTCTTC.

This clone has just one count. This sequence joins TRBV2 and TRBJ1-2; TRBD1 matches 8 bases. Germline CDR1 reads SNHLY; CDR2 reads FYNNEI. This CDR3 region has 15 residues. V shed 7 bases, J shed 1 base, and the junction held 8 bases outside the gene matches. CDR3 in DNA: TGTGCCAGCACTCCGGACAGGGCGGGTAACTATGGCTACACCTTC. This codes for CASTPDRAGNYGYTF.

The genes are TRBV9 and TRBJ1-4; TRBD1 might be the D (5 bases). Germline lookup yields CDR1 SGDLS and CDR2 YYNGEE. CDR3 size: 14 residues. With 3 bases removed from V and 4 bases from J, the gap between germline ends came to 10 bases. This CDR3 reads CASSATGYNEKLFF. The CDR3 region has the DNA TGTGCCAGCAGCGCCACAGGCTATAATGAAAAACTGTTTTTT.

The gene calls are TRBV28 and TRBJ2-1, with a possible D match to TRBD1 (6 bases). Trimming removed 5 bases at V and 1 base at J, with 18 bases between. Germline CDR1 reads MDHEN; CDR2 reads SYDVKM. This CDR3 has 17 amino acids. DNA for the CDR3: TGTGCCAGCAGTGGCCCGACAGGCGAAGGGTCCTACAATGAGCAGTTCTTC. Protein product: CASSGPTGEGSYNEQFF.

The chain recombines TRBV12-3 or TRBV12-4 with TRBJ1-2, with D unresolved. V was cut by 6 bases and J by 4 bases, with 12 bases left in between. This CDR3 spans 13 amino acids. The chain's CDR3 is CASSAGSFYGYTF. For the CDR3, the DNA is TGTGCCAGCAGCGCCGGGTCCTTCTATGGCTACACCTTC.

This chain joins TRBV7-2 and TRBJ2-3, with D maybe TRBD2 (6 bases). Trimming removed 1 base at V and 0 bases at J, with 14 bases between. This CDR3 comprises 17 residues. CDR1 is SGHTA and CDR2 is FQGNSA in the germline V gene. DNA for the CDR3: TGTGCCAGCAGCTTAGTGGGCGGGATGATTAGCACAGATACGCAGTATTTT. Encoded protein: CASSLVGGMISTDTQYF.

This clone was counted a single time. The chain couples TRBV6-5 to TRBJ2-2, with D unresolved. The CDR3 extends over 14 amino acids. Trimming took 10 bases from V and 4 from J, leaving 16 bases between them. In germline, CDR1 is MNHEY, CDR2 SVGAGI. In DNA form, the CDR3 reads TGTGCCATCCGGGTCTCTGCCACCACCGGGGAGCTGTTTTTT. Encoded protein: CAIRVSATTGELFF.

This clone occurred many times. The chain carries TRBV28 and TRBJ1-5; no clear D gene. Trimming took off 3 bases at V and 6 bases at J, with 12 bases between the two ends. The germline gives CDR1 MDHEN, CDR2 SYDVKM. The CDR3 has 14 residues. This chain's CDR3 is CASSFVGSGQPQHF. CDR3 coding DNA: TGTGCCAGCAGTTTCGTTGGGTCGGGTCAGCCCCAGCATTTT.

The chain couples TRBV7-3 to TRBJ2-2, with 8 positions matching TRBD1. The V gene's germline CDR1 is SGHTA and CDR2 FQGTGA. The CDR3 totals 16 residues. Trimming removed 2 bases from V and 4 bases from J; junction bases left unmatched: 6. The CDR3, as DNA: TGTGCCAGCAGCTTAGGACAGGGATTTAGCACCGGGGAGCTGTTTTTT. This codes for CASSLGQGFSTGELFF.

V is TRBV28 and J is TRBJ1-6; D may be TRBD1 (5 bases). Germline loops: CDR1 MDHEN, CDR2 SYDVKM. Trimming shortened V by 4 bases and J by 5 bases, and 12 bases separated the two germline ends. The CDR3 covers 15 residues. CDR3 sequence (DNA): TGTGCCAGCAGTTCTCCGGGACTTAATAATTCACCCCTCCACTTT. Translating it yields CASSSPGLNNSPLHF.

This clone has just one count. V is TRBV27 and J is TRBJ1-5; D gene uncertain. This CDR3 is built from 13 residues. Between the trimmed V and J ends, which lost 6 bases and 0 bases, there was a span of 6 bases. From germline, CDR1 is MNHEY and CDR2 SMNVEV (reference sequence). The CDR3 bases are TGTGCCAGCAGACTAACTAGCAATCAGCCCCAGCATTTT. Its translation: CASRLTSNQPQHF.

V usage is TRBV4-1 and J usage is TRBJ2-7; TRBD2 aligns across 11 bases. Per germline, CDR1 MGHRA and CDR2 YSYEKL. This CDR3 comprises 18 residues. Trimming removed 2 bases from V and 2 bases from J; junction bases left unmatched: 11. CDR3 loop: CASSQQIGLAGAAYEQYF. The DNA of the CDR3 is TGCGCCAGCAGCCAACAAATAGGACTAGCGGGCGCAGCCTACGAGCAGTACTTC.